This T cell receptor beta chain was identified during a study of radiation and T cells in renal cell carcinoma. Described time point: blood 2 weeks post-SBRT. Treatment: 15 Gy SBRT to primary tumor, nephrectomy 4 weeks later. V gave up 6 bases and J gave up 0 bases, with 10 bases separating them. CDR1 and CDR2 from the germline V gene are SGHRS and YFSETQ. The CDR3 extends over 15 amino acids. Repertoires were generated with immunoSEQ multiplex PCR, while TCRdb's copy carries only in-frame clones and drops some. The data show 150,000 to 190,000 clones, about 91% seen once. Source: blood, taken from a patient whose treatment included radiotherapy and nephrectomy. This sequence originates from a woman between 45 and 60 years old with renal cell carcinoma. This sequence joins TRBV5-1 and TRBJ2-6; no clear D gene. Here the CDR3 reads CASMTGASGANVLTF. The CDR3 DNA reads TGCGCCAGCATGACCGGCGCCTCTGGGGCCAACGTCCTGACTTTC.